Listed here are 3 T cell receptor beta chains from one sample, sequenced in a study of post-analysis software for immune sequencing data. General study results and limits: The five TRBV segments detected at higher frequency in patients than in controls included TRBV5-6, TRBV5-1 and TRBV20-1.

TCR beta cDNA libraries included unique molecular identifiers. TCRdb independently ran MiXCR on the PCR reads; one entry per CDR3 protein. The sample shows roughly 800,000 distinct CDR3 sequences, approximately 57% of them seen only once. Their cognate antigens are unknown. The source material was blood. All receptors come from a girl between 5 and 17 years old with multiple sclerosis.

The table lists this clonotype with a few counts. The chain is built from TRBV6-2 or TRBV6-3 and TRBJ2-1; D not resolved. V gave up 2 bases and J gave up 7 bases, with 18 bases separating them. There are 16 residues in the CDR3. Germline lookup yields CDR1 MNHEY and CDR2 SVGEGT. The CDR3 protein is CASSYPPDRSSNEQFF. CDR3 DNA: TGTGCCAGCAGTTACCCCCCCGACCGGTCATCGAATGAGCAGTTCTTC.

The genes are TRBV10-3 and TRBJ2-3; 9 bases match TRBD2. With V trimmed by 3 bases and J by 0 bases, 4 bases remained unmatched. The CDR3 spans 16 residues. The germline V gene has CDR1 ENHRY and CDR2 SYGVKD. CDR3 region: CAISDRLAESTDTQYF. The CDR3 DNA is TGTGCCATCAGTGACAGACTAGCGGAAAGCACAGATACGCAGTATTTT.

The J gene is TRBJ1-2, the V gene TRBV29-1; 11 bases match TRBD1. The CDR3 has 13 amino acids. The V gene's germline CDR1 is SQVTM and CDR2 ANQGSEA. The junction had 11 bases not matched to a gene; V was cut back by 7 bases and J by 10 bases. The CDR3 protein is CSAQSGTGGDYTF. DNA of the CDR3: TGCAGCGCCCAGTCCGGGACAGGGGGTGACTACACCTTC.